This TCR beta chain was identified in a study of blood T cells in healthy people across ages. Study context: There was about one barcoded beta molecule captured by template switching per two T cells. Points from the study as a whole: The donors' CMV status was not determined, possibly confounding changes in expanded clonotypes.

Regarding this clonotype: Its antigen is not known.

The V and J ends lost 5 bases and 7 bases, in that order; junction bases with no gene match: 9. This CDR3 spans 15 amino acids. The germline V gene encodes CDR1 SGHNT and CDR2 YENEEA. A second 7 to 11 cycle PCR used barcoded and J-beta primers. TCRdb fed the 5' RACE reads into MiXCR, producing one record per CDR3 protein. The data contain about 780,000 distinct CDR3 sequences, 35% to 60% of them singletons. Sequenced sample: blood. The chain couples TRBV11-3 to TRBJ2-3, with TRBD2 matching over 10 bases. The receptor was isolated from a man at least 80 years old in good health. The CDR3 here is CASSNSGRALHTQYF. In DNA, the CDR3 is TGTGCCAGCAGCAACAGCGGGAGGGCCCTTCATACGCAGTATTTT. The variable domain in full, completed from reference TRBV11-3 and TRBJ2-3, reads EAGVVQSPRYKIIEKKQPVAFWCNPISGHNTLYWYLQNLGQGPELLIRYENEEAVDDSQLPKDRFSAERLKGVDSTLKIQPAELGDSAVYLCASSNSGRALHTQYFGPGTRLTVL.